This TCR beta chain was captured in a study of blood T cells in healthy people across ages. Whole-study results and caveats: Age brought a roughly linear fall in TCR beta diversity measured per million T cells. Unsorted PBMCs prevented conclusive naive versus antigen-experienced comparison. In these data, TCR beta diversity tracked strongly with naive T cell percentage.

Primed by a sample-barcoded 5' primer and a J-beta primer mix, a second PCR proceeded for about 6 to 11 cycles. TCRdb reanalysed the 5' RACE reads using MiXCR and keeps one entry per CDR3 protein. There are under 2 million distinct CDR3 sequences in the sample; approximately 32% occur only once, and about 11% lies in the top ten. This CDR3 contains 16 residues. Losses at the gene ends were 0 bases for V and 8 bases for J; bases not matched to a gene: 12. Germline V lookup: CDR1 LGHDT, CDR2 YNNKEL (reference sequence). As to this clonotype: Its antigen is unidentified.

Researchers report isolating at least 7 million PBMCs per sample. The sequence came from a woman aged 25 to 39 in good health. The sequencing input was blood. The gene calls are TRBV3-1 and TRBJ1-2; 7 bases fit TRBD1. This CDR3 reads CASSQDFGQEGWGYTF. CDR3 sequence (DNA): TGTGCCAGCAGCCAAGATTTTGGACAGGAAGGTTGGGGCTACACCTTC.